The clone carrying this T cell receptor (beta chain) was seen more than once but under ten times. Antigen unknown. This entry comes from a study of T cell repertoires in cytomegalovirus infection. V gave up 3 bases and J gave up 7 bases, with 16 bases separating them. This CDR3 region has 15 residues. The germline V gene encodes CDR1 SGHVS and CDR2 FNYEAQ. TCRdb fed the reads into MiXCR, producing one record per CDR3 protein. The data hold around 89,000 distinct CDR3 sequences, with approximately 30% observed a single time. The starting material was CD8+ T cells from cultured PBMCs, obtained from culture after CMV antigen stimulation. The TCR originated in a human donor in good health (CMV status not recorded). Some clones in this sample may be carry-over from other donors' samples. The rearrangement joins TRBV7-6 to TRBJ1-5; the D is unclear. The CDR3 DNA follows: TGTGCCAGCAGCTTGGGAGGTGGAATATCACAGCCCCAGCATTTT. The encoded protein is CASSLGGGISQPQHF.